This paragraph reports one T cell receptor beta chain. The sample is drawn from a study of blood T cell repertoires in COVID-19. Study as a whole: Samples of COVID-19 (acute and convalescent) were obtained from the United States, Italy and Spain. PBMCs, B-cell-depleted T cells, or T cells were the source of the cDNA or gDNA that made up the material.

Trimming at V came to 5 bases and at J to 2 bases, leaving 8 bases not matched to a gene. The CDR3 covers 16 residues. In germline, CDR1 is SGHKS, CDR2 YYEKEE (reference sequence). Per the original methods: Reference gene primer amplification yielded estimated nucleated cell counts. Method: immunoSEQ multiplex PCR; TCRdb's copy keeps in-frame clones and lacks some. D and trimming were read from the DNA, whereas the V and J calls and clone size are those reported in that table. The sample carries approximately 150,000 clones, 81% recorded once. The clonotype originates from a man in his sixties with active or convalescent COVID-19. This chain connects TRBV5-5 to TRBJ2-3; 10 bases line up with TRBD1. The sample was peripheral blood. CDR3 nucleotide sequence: TGTGCCAGCAGTGGGACAGGGGACGCCATCACAGATACGCAGTATTTT. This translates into CASSGTGDAITDTQYF.